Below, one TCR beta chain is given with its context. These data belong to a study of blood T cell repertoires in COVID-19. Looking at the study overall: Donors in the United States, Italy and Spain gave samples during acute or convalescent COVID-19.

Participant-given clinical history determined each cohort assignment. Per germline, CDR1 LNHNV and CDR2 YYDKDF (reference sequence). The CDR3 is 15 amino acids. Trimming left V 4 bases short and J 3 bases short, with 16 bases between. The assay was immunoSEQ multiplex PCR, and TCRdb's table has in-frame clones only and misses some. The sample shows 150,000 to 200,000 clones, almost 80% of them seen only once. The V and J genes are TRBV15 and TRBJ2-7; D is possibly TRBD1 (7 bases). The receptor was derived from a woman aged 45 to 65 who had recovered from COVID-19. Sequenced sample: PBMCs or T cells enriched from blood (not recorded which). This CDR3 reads CATSTGRDSVYEQYF. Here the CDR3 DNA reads TGTGCCACCAGCACAGGGCGGGACAGCGTCTACGAGCAGTACTTC.